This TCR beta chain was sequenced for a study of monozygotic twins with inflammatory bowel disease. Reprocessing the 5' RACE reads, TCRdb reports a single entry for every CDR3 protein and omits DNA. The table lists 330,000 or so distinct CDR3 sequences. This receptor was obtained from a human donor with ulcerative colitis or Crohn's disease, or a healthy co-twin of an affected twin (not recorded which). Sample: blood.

The CDR3: CASSFNGQSNTGELFF. The chain recombines TRBV28 with TRBJ2-2. The CDR3 covers 16 residues. In germline, CDR1 is MDHEN, CDR2 SYDVKM. Full variable domain (missing parts from reference TRBV28 and TRBJ2-2): DVKVTQSSRYLVKRTGEKVFLECVQDMDHENMFWYRQDPGLGLRLIYFSYDVKMKEKGDIPEGYSVSREKKERFSLILESASTNQTSMYLCASSFNGQSNTGELFFGEGSRLTVL.